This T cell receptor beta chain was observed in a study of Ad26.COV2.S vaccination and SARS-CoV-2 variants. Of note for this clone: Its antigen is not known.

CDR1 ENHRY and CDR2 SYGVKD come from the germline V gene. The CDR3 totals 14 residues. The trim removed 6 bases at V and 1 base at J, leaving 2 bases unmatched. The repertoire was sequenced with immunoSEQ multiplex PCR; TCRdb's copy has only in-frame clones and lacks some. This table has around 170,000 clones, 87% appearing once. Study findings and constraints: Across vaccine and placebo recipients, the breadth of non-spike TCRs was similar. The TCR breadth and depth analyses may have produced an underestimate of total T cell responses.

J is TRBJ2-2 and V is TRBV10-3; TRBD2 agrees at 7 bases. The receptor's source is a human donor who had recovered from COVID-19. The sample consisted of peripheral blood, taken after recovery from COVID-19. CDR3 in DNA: TGTGCCATCAGCTTAGCGGGGAACACCGGGGAGCTGTTTTTT. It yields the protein CAISLAGNTGELFF.